This paragraph reports one TCR beta chain. What it binds is unknown. After removal of 2 bases from V and 7 bases from J, the junction contained 8 bases not matched to a gene. Per germline, CDR1 MDHEN and CDR2 SYDVKM. This CDR3 comprises 14 residues. The data originate from a study of cytomegalovirus exposure and HLA in healthy donors. The study, taken as a whole, reports: The study designated about 160 TCR beta chains cytomegalovirus-associated.

PCR was performed using 60 Vbeta and 13 Jbeta primers. The repertoire was sequenced with immunoSEQ multiplex PCR; TCRdb's copy has only in-frame clones and lacks some. Of about 170,000 clones in the sample, around 79% were seen once. The V and J genes are TRBV28 and TRBJ2-7; TRBD1 agrees at 7 bases. Sample: PBMCs. This clonotype originated in a woman in her forties or fifties in good health and CMV-seropositive. The CDR3 reads CASSLGDRRGEQYF. The CDR3 bases are TGTGCCAGCAGTTTAGGGGACAGACGAGGGGAGCAGTACTTC.